The 13 T cell receptor beta chains in this list originate from one sample, sequenced in a study of blood T cell repertoires in COVID-19. Data came from immunoSEQ multiplex PCR; TCRdb stores just in-frame clones and leaves some out. The sample has roughly 320,000 clones; over 75% are singletons. Source material: peripheral blood. Every receptor here comes from a human donor in a cohort sampled during active COVID-19.

The rearrangement uses TRBV15 and TRBJ1-4; 9 nucleotides agree with TRBD1. V shed 11 bases and J 3 bases; nucleotides not matched to a gene: 16. The CDR3 is 17 residues long. Germline V CDR1 and CDR2: LNHNV, YYDKDF (reference sequence). DNA for the CDR3: TGTGCCGCGGGGGGCCGGGACAGGGCTTTTTCTAATGAAAAACTGTTTTTT. This codes for CAAGGRDRAFSNEKLFF.

The J gene is TRBJ1-2, the V gene TRBV10-3; maybe TRBD1 (6 bases). The ends were cut back, 6 bases at V and 4 bases at J, with 15 bases in the middle. Germline CDR1 is ENHRY and CDR2 is SYGVKD. This CDR3 is 14 amino acids long. The CDR3 protein is CAIRDYREGYGYTF. For the CDR3, the DNA is TGTGCCATCAGGGATTACAGGGAGGGCTATGGCTACACCTTC.

The rearrangement uses TRBV24-1 and TRBJ1-5; TRBD1 is a possible D gene (6 bases). The V end lost 5 bases, the J end lost 0 bases, and 10 bases lay between the germline ends. Germline V gene lookup returns CDR1 KGHDR and CDR2 SFDVKD. CDR3 length: 15 amino acids. The CDR3 sequence is CATSAPGDSNQPQHF. DNA for the CDR3: TGTGCCACCAGTGCCCCAGGGGATAGCAATCAGCCCCAGCATTTT.

This clone is classed as medium-sized. This rearrangement joins TRBV25-1 to TRBJ2-1, with 7 bases fitting TRBD1. Per germline, CDR1 MGHDK and CDR2 SYGVNS. The CDR3 totals 12 residues. V was clipped by 11 bases and J by 10 bases; unmatched bases: 11. DNA of the CDR3: TGTGCCGGAACAGGGGTCGCCGGGGAGCAGTTCTTC. Protein: CAGTGVAGEQFF.

This chain links TRBV6-5 with TRBJ2-7, with D possibly matching TRBD2 (5 bases). Germline lookup yields CDR1 MNHEY and CDR2 SVGAGI. V lost 8 bases and J 0 bases, leaving 11 bases between the germline ends. The CDR3 is 13 amino acids. The DNA for the CDR3 is TGTGCCAGCGAGGGCCAGAGCTCCTACGAGCAGTACTTC. This gives the protein CASEGQSSYEQYF.

In its sample, this clone was seen once. V gene TRBV27 combines with J gene TRBJ1-1; 10 bases agree with TRBD1. Germline CDR1 MNHEY, CDR2 SMNVEV (reference sequence). Germline trimming cut 5 bases from V and 3 bases from J; bases unmatched to any gene: 6. The CDR3 length is 15 residues. CDR3 protein: CASSPRTGGYTEAFF. Here the CDR3 DNA reads TGTGCCAGCAGTCCAAGGACAGGGGGGTACACTGAAGCTTTCTTT.

The chain has TRBV28 and TRBJ1-2, with TRBD1 matching 7 bases. This CDR3 comprises 16 residues. From germline, CDR1 is MDHEN and CDR2 SYDVKM. Losses at the gene ends were 7 bases for V and 4 bases for J; bases not matched to a gene: 15. In DNA, the CDR3 is TGTGCCAGCATGTTTAGGGACAGAACTTCCACCTATGGCTACACCTTC. Protein product: CASMFRDRTSTYGYTF.

J is TRBJ2-7 and V is TRBV5-1; the match to TRBD1 covers 9 bases. Germline loops: CDR1 SGHRS, CDR2 YFSETQ. This CDR3 has 17 residues. The V and J ends lost 5 bases and 3 bases, in that order; junction bases with no gene match: 15. The CDR3 here is CASSSGLGDRVSYEQYF. Here the CDR3 DNA reads TGCGCCAGCAGTTCAGGCTTGGGGGACAGGGTGAGCTACGAGCAGTACTTC.

The chain has TRBV7-9 and TRBJ2-6; 8 bases fit TRBD1. Trimming cost V 5 bases and J 4 bases; bases outside gene matches: 10. Germline V gene lookup returns CDR1 SEHNR and CDR2 FQNEAQ (reference sequence). This CDR3 spans 17 amino acids. The chain's CDR3 is CASSRRQGRRGANVLTF. CDR3 nucleotide sequence: TGTGCCAGCAGCCGAAGACAGGGGCGGAGGGGGGCCAACGTCCTGACTTTC.

CDR3 residues: CATKQGATGELFF. CDR3 sequence (DNA): TGCGCCACTAAACAGGGGGCCACCGGGGAGCTGTTTTTT. The rearrangement links TRBV5-1 to TRBJ2-2; 9 bases align to TRBD1. Trimming cost V 9 bases and J 4 bases; bases outside gene matches: 4. The CDR3 consists of 13 residues. Germline V gene lookup returns CDR1 SGHRS and CDR2 YFSETQ.

V and J are TRBV19 and TRBJ2-5; D not resolved. V was shortened by 5 bases and J by 5 bases, with 15 bases between the two germline ends. The CDR3 is 14 amino acids. Germline V gene sequence: CDR1 LNHDA, CDR2 SQIVND (reference sequence). The CDR3 is CASSQNEPRETQYF. The CDR3 DNA reads as TGTGCCAGTAGTCAAAACGAGCCGAGGGAGACCCAGTACTTC.

V and J are TRBV5-1 and TRBJ2-1; D not certain. CDR3 length: 13 residues. Germline CDR1 and CDR2: SGHRS and YFSETQ. The V and J ends lost 6 bases and 7 bases respectively, with 14 bases between them. CDR3 DNA sequence: TGCGCCAGCAAGGATCCTGGAGAAAATGAGCAGTTCTTC. It codes for CASKDPGENEQFF.

The gene calls are TRBV15 and TRBJ1-2; TRBD1 matches 7 bases. Germline CDR1 reads LNHNV; CDR2 reads YYDKDF (reference sequence). V lost 0 bases and J lost 0; bases outside the gene matches: 1. The length of the CDR3 is 15 residues. Here the CDR3 reads CATSREGGSNYGYTF. The CDR3 DNA sequence: TGTGCCACCAGCAGAGAAGGGGGCTCTAACTATGGCTACACCTTC.